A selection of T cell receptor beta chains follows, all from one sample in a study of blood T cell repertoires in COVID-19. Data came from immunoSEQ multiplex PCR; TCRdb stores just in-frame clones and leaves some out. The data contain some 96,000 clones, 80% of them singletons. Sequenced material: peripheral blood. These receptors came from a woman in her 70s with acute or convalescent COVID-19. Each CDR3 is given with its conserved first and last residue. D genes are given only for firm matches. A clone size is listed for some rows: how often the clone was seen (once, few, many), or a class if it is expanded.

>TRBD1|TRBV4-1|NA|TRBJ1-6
TGCGCCAGCAGCCAAGTACAAGGGGACAGGAGCTCCTATAATTCACCCCTCCACTTT
CASSQVQGDRSSYNSPLHF
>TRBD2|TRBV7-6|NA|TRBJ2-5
TGTGCCAGCAGCTTGCGTACTAGCGGGGGGCCGCGGGGGGAGACCCAGTACTTC
CASSLRTSGGPRGETQYF
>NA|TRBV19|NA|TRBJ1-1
TGTGCCAGTAGTAGGGCGACCGCTGAAGCTTTCTTT
CASSRATAEAFF
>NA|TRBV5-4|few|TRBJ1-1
TGTGCCAGCAGCTCGGGACACCCGAACACTGAAGCTTTCTTT
CASSSGHPNTEAFF
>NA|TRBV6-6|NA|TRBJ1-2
TGTGCCAGCAGTTACTCGAGGATTCCCCCTAGAGGCTACACCTTC
CASSYSRIPPRGYTF
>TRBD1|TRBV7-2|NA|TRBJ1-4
TGTGCCAGCAGCTATAACAGGGGCGGTGAAAAACTGTTTTTT
CASSYNRGGEKLFF
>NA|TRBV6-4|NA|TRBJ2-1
TGTGCCAGCAGTTCCGACAGGAACAATGAGCAGTTCTTC
CASSSDRNNEQFF
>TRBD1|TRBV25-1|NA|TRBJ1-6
TGTGCCAGCAGTCCCTTAGGGGGACAGTTATTTAATTCACCCCTCCACTTT
CASSPLGGQLFNSPLHF
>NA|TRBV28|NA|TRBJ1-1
TGTGCCAGCAGTTTATGGGCGGGGAGGGCGAGCACTGAAGCTTTCTTT
CASSLWAGRASTEAFF
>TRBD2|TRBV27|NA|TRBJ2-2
TGTGCCAGCAGTTTAGATCCAGCGGGGGGATCGGGCACCGGGGAGCTGTTTTTT
CASSLDPAGGSGTGELFF
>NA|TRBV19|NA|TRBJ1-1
TGTGCCAGTAGTGGGCAGACGAACACTGAAGCTTTCTTT
CASSGQTNTEAFF
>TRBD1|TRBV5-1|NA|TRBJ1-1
TGCGCCAGCAGCTTGGAAGGGGGCCGGGTTGAAGCTTTCTTT
CASSLEGGRVEAFF
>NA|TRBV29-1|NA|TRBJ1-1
TGCAGCGTTGGGTCAGGGAACACTGAAGCTTTCTTT
CSVGSGNTEAFF
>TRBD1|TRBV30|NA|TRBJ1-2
TGTGCCTGGAGTGAAGGGACAGGGCCTATCGGCTACACCTTC
CAWSEGTGPIGYTF
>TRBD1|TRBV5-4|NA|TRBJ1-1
TGTGCCAGCAGTAAAGACAGGGGGACCACTGAAGCTTTCTTT
CASSKDRGTTEAFF
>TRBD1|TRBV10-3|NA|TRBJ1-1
TGTGCCATCAGTGGCTCCGGGACAGACACTGAAGCTTTCTTT
CAISGSGTDTEAFF
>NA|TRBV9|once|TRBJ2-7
TGTGCCAGCAGCGTAGGTGAGGGAATGGAGCAGTACTTC
CASSVGEGMEQYF
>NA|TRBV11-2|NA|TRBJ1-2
TGTGCCAGCAGCTTAGATATGGCAGGGATGACTGGCTACACCTTC
CASSLDMAGMTGYTF
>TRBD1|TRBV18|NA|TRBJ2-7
TGTGCCAGCTCACCCGGGACAGGGGGTAGCTCCTACGAGCAGTACTTC
CASSPGTGGSSYEQYF